The next 11 T cell receptor beta chains were all read from a single sample in a study of T cells in severe cutaneous drug reactions. Carbamazepine had induced Stevens-Johnson syndrome or toxic epidermal necrolysis in the sequenced donors. The iRepertoire multiplex PCR system with TCR subtype-specific primers built both bulk and single-cell libraries. TCRdb reworked the multiplex PCR reads into one entry per CDR3 protein, no DNA. Its listing shows about 21,000 distinct CDR3 sequences. Material for sequencing was PBMCs. Receptor source: a human donor with toxic epidermal necrolysis, a severe cutaneous drug reaction.

The chain uses TRBV7-8 and TRBJ2-3; the D call from TCRdb, TRBD1, cannot be confirmed without DNA. Per germline, CDR1 SGHVS and CDR2 FQNEAQ. CDR3 size: 18 residues. CDR3 region: CASSVERDRPYSTDTQYF.

This chain joins TRBV3-1 and TRBJ1-2. The CDR3 is 13 amino acids. Germline values: CDR1 LGHDT, CDR2 YNNKEL (reference sequence). Here the CDR3 reads CASSQNLNYGYTF.

The rearrangement uses TRBV24-1 and TRBJ1-5; TCRdb's D gene call, TRBD1, goes unchecked for lack of DNA. The CDR3 extends over 15 amino acids. Germline CDR1 reads KGHDR; CDR2 reads SFDVKD. The CDR3 spells CATSDLGQGNQPQHF.

This sequence joins TRBV20-1 and TRBJ2-5; TCRdb selects TRBD2, and the lack of DNA leaves this call unchecked. CDR3 length: 15 amino acids. Germline values: CDR1 DFQATT, CDR2 SNEGSKA (reference sequence). CDR3 residues: CSAQKPGLAGETQYF.

V and J are TRBV20-1 and TRBJ1-5; lacking DNA, the TRBD1 call made by TCRdb goes unchecked. The CDR3 spans 14 residues. Germline V gives CDR1 DFQATT, CDR2 SNEGSKA (reference sequence). CDR3 loop: CSARGTGGGQPQHF.

The J gene is TRBJ2-5, the V gene TRBV20-1; TCRdb designates TRBD1, a call that cannot be tested without DNA. Germline V lookup: CDR1 DFQATT, CDR2 SNEGSKA (reference sequence). This CDR3 spans 14 amino acids. The CDR3: CSARDWRGGETQYF.

This chain links TRBV7-9 with TRBJ2-7. Germline CDR1 and CDR2: SEHNR and FQNEAQ (reference sequence). The CDR3 is 15 residues long. CDR3 region: CASSPTLTSSYEQYF.

The V and J genes are TRBV13 and TRBJ2-7; TCRdb's D gene call, TRBD2, goes unchecked for lack of DNA. CDR3 length equals 12 residues. Per germline, CDR1 PRHDT and CDR2 FYEKMQ (reference sequence). The CDR3 is CASAGGFAKQYF.

CDR3 in amino acids: CATSDSRGGHTEAFF. The V and J genes are TRBV24-1 and TRBJ1-1. The germline gives CDR1 KGHDR, CDR2 SFDVKD. This CDR3 contains 15 residues.

The V and J genes are TRBV11-2 and TRBJ2-3; TCRdb lists TRBD1, though no DNA is available to test this call. The CDR3 is 16 residues long. Germline V gene data show CDR1 as SGHAT and CDR2 as FQNNGV. The CDR3 sequence is CASSLAGRYGTDTQYF. Combining the CDR3 with reference TRBV11-2 and TRBJ2-3 gives the whole variable domain EAGVAQSPRYKIIEKRQSVAFWCNPISGHATLYWYQQILGQGPKLLIQFQNNGVVDDSQLPKDRFSAERLKGVDSTLKIQPAKLEDSAVYLCASSLAGRYGTDTQYFGPGTRLTVL.

The rearrangement links TRBV27 to TRBJ2-1; TCRdb returns TRBD2, unconfirmable since there is no DNA. Germline V lookup: CDR1 MNHEY, CDR2 SMNVEV (reference sequence). CDR3 length equals 18 residues. The CDR3: CASSWGPSGISSYNEQFF.